The 6 T cell receptor beta chains below come from one sample, sequenced in a study of blood T cell repertoires in COVID-19. The repertoire was sequenced with immunoSEQ multiplex PCR; TCRdb's copy has only in-frame clones and lacks some. The data contain more than 450,000 clones, approximately 90% of them seen just once; the ten biggest clones take up approximately 0.7%. Specimen: PBMCs or T cells enriched from blood (not recorded which). The origin of the receptors is a woman aged 18 to 35 who had recovered from COVID-19.

The CDR3 loop is CASEVWGEKDPMNTEAFF. CDR3 DNA sequence: TGTGCCAGCGAGGTTTGGGGGGAAAAGGACCCCATGAACACTGAAGCTTTCTTT. The V and J genes are TRBV21-1 and TRBJ1-1. TRBV21-1 is marked as a pseudogene. The CDR3 extends over 18 amino acids.

The chain recombines TRBV27 with TRBJ1-1; tentatively, D is TRBD1 (6 bases). V lost 6 bases to trimming and J lost 1 base, with 12 bases between them. CDR1 MNHEY and CDR2 SMNVEV come from the germline V gene (reference sequence). This CDR3 comprises 14 residues. Here the CDR3 reads CASRVIGGNTEAFF. DNA of the CDR3: TGTGCCAGCAGAGTTATAGGGGGGAACACTGAAGCTTTCTTT.

This clone was found once. The chain is built from TRBV3-1 (or the pseudogene TRBV3-2) and TRBJ2-7; 7 nucleotides line up with TRBD1. Germline CDR1 and CDR2: LGHDT and YNNKEL (reference sequence). This CDR3 contains 16 residues. V lost 1 base to trimming and J lost 2 bases; unmatched junction nucleotides: 8. The CDR3 coding sequence is TGTGCCAGCAGCCAAGCGGCTCGACAGGGAGCCTACGAGCAGTACTTC. Encoded protein: CASSQAARQGAYEQYF.

CDR3 amino acids: CASSYYPSQERNQPQHF. Written as DNA, the CDR3 is TGTGCCAGCAGTTATTATCCCTCACAGGAACGCAATCAGCCCCAGCATTTT. V and J are TRBV28 and TRBJ1-5, with a possible D match to TRBD1 (5 bases). The CDR3 has 17 amino acids. The V and J ends lost 4 bases and 2 bases respectively, with 18 bases between them. Germline-derived CDR1 and CDR2 are MDHEN and SYDVKM. Together with reference TRBV28 and TRBJ1-5, the CDR3 gives the full variable domain: DVKVTQSSRYLVKRTGEKVFLECVQDMDHENMFWYRQDPGLGLRLIYFSYDVKMKEKGDIPEGYSVSREKKERFSLILESASTNQTSMYLCASSYYPSQERNQPQHFGDGTRLSIL.

The gene calls are TRBV7-2 and TRBJ1-3, with 10 bases matching TRBD1. J was trimmed by 3 bases and V by 5 bases; bases with no gene match: 10. CDR3 length: 17 residues. In germline, CDR1 is SGHTA, CDR2 FQGNSA. CDR3 coding DNA: TGTGCCAGCAGCCGCAACGCCGGGACAGGGGATGGAAACACCATATATTTT. This translates into CASSRNAGTGDGNTIYF.

The gene calls are TRBV7-2 and TRBJ2-7, with D possibly matching TRBD1 (6 bases). The ends were cut back, 4 bases at V and 7 bases at J, with 17 bases in the middle. Germline CDR1 is SGHTA and CDR2 is FQGNSA. This CDR3 spans 14 amino acids. CDR3 protein: CASSSGSTGKEQYF. The CDR3 coding sequence is TGTGCCAGCAGCTCGGGGTCTACAGGGAAAGAGCAGTACTTC.